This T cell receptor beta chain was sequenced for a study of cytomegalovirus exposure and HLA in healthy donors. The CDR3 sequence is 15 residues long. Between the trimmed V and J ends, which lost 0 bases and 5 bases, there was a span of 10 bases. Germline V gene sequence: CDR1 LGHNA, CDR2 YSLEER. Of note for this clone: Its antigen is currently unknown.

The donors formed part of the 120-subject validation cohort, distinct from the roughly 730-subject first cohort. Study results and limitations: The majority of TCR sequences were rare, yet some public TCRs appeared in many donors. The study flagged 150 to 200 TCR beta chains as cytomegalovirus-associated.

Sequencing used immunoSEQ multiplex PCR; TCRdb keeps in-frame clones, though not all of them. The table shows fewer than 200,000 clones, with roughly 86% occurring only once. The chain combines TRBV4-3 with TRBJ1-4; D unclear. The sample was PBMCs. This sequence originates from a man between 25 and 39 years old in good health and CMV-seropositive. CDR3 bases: TGCGCCAGCAGCCAAGATCCCAGGTCGAATGAAAAACTGTTTTTT. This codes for CASSQDPRSNEKLFF.